The 13 T cell receptor beta chains below were found in one sample sequenced in a study of vaccination and CD4 T cells after COVID-19. TCRdb re-derived calls from the PCR reads in MiXCR, one entry per CDR3 protein. There are 20,000 or so distinct CDR3 sequences in the sample; around 58% occur only once, and approximately 1.1% lies in the top ten. The sequences come from CD4+ T cells from blood, collected before SARS-CoV-2 vaccination. The source is a human donor who had recovered from COVID-19.

The chain links TRBV20-1 to TRBJ2-1, with D perhaps being TRBD1 or TRBD2 (5 bases each). Germline CDR1 reads DFQATT; CDR2 reads SNEGSKA (reference sequence). The ends were cut back, 5 bases at V and 4 bases at J, with 21 bases in the middle. CDR3 size: 16 residues. CDR3 nucleotides: TGCAGTGCTCGCGACTCCGGGACCGCCCATTACAATGAGCAGTTCTTC. Translating it yields CSARDSGTAHYNEQFF.

V usage is TRBV30 and J usage is TRBJ2-1; a possible D gene is TRBD2 (5 bases). This CDR3 has 11 residues. V shed 3 bases and J shed 15 bases, with 15 bases lying between them. Germline V gives CDR1 GTSNPN, CDR2 SVGIG (reference sequence). The CDR3 loop reads CAWRVSGFLFF. The CDR3 region has the DNA TGTGCCTGGAGGGTATCGGGGTTTCTGTTCTTC.

This clonotype came up a few times. The chain carries TRBV25-1 and TRBJ2-7, with a weak D call TRBD1 (5 bases). The ends were cut back, 2 bases at V and 0 bases at J, with 11 bases in the middle. Germline CDR1 MGHDK, CDR2 SYGVNS. The CDR3 sequence is 15 residues long. CDR3 amino acids: CASSEQGLLSYEQYF. DNA for the CDR3: TGTGCCAGCAGTGAACAGGGCCTTCTCTCCTACGAGCAGTACTTC.

V usage is TRBV2 and J usage is TRBJ2-1; no reliable D call. V was shortened by 6 bases and J by 3 bases, with 9 bases between the two germline ends. The germline V gene encodes CDR1 SNHLY and CDR2 FYNNEI. This CDR3 is 13 amino acids long. The CDR3 coding sequence is TGTGCCAGCAGAGCCGTGGGCTACAATGAGCAGTTCTTC. This translates into CASRAVGYNEQFF. Full variable domain (rest looked up from reference TRBV2 and TRBJ2-1): EPEVTQTPSHQVTQMGQEVILRCVPISNHLYFYWYRQILGQKVEFLVSFYNNEISEKSEIFDDQFSVERPDGSNFTLKIRSTKLEDSAMYFCASRAVGYNEQFFGPGTRLTVL.

The chain is built from TRBV5-4 and TRBJ2-5; D is undetermined. The CDR3 is 13 amino acids. Germline lookup yields CDR1 SGHNT and CDR2 YYREEE (reference sequence). Trimming shortened V by 3 bases and J by 2 bases, and 8 bases separated the two germline ends. CDR3: CASSSYTQETQYF. The DNA of the CDR3 is TGTGCCAGCAGCTCATACACTCAAGAGACCCAGTACTTC.

This clonotype was recorded only once. V and J are TRBV2 and TRBJ2-1, with D unclear. The germline CDR1 and CDR2 sequences are SNHLY and FYNNEI. The CDR3 totals 14 residues. Trimming left V 1 base short and J 3 bases short, with 7 bases between. The CDR3 sequence: CASSEGSSYNEQFF. CDR3 DNA: TGTGCCAGCAGTGAAGGATCCAGCTACAATGAGCAGTTCTTC.

V and J are TRBV20-1 and TRBJ2-7, with 7 bases that match TRBD1. J was trimmed by 2 bases and V by 0 bases; bases with no gene match: 7. The CDR3 is 15 amino acids. In germline, CDR1 is DFQATT, CDR2 SNEGSKA (reference sequence). The CDR3 loop is CSAREFRTGAYEQYF. The CDR3 region has the DNA TGCAGTGCTAGAGAGTTCAGGACAGGAGCCTACGAGCAGTACTTC.

This clonotype came up a few times. This chain links TRBV20-1 with TRBJ2-7, with unresolved D. V was cut by 3 bases and J by 0 bases, with 18 bases left in between. The CDR3 runs 16 residues. Germline V gene sequence: CDR1 DFQATT, CDR2 SNEGSKA (reference sequence). Written as DNA, the CDR3 is TGCAGTGCTAGGTCTTTTGGAGAAGCCCCCTCCTACGAGCAGTACTTC. It translates to CSARSFGEAPSYEQYF.

Here the CDR3 reads CASSLLGETQYF. The CDR3 DNA reads as TGTGCCAGCAGCTTACTAGGAGAGACCCAGTACTTC. The chain couples TRBV7-9 to TRBJ2-5; D is undetermined. The CDR3 runs to 12 residues. CDR1 and CDR2 from the germline V gene are SEHNR and FQNEAQ (reference sequence). With 2 bases removed from V and 4 bases from J, the gap between germline ends came to 5 bases.

CDR3 sequence reads: CAISDYTDRSNYGYTF. The DNA for the CDR3 is TGTGCCATCAGTGATTATACCGACAGGTCTAACTATGGCTACACCTTC. The V call is TRBV10-3, the J call TRBJ1-2; TRBD1 might be the D (6 bases). Germline lookup yields CDR1 ENHRY and CDR2 SYGVKD. The CDR3 covers 16 residues. Deletions cut 3 bases from V and 0 bases from J, with 14 bases between.

The sample holds one count of this clonotype. The V call is TRBV7-8, the J call TRBJ2-1; 11 bases are shared with TRBD2. Germline CDR1 and CDR2: SGHVS and FQNEAQ. The CDR3 runs to 16 residues. Trimming cost V 5 bases and J 7 bases; bases outside gene matches: 10. In DNA, the CDR3 is TGTGCCAGCAGCCAATTTTCTAGCGGGAGGCGGAATGAGCAGTTCTTC. It translates to CASSQFSSGRRNEQFF.

The chain combines TRBV20-1 with TRBJ2-3, with 8 bases fitting TRBD2. The CDR3 consists of 16 residues. From germline, CDR1 is DFQATT and CDR2 SNEGSKA (reference sequence). Trimming at V came to 6 bases and at J to 1 base, leaving 12 bases not matched to a gene. The CDR3 sequence is CSAPGGGTRRTDTQYF. CDR3 nucleotide sequence: TGCAGTGCCCCCGGCGGGGGGACTAGACGCACAGATACGCAGTATTTT.

V usage is TRBV19 and J usage is TRBJ2-5; tentatively, D is TRBD1 (6 bases). In germline, CDR1 is LNHDA, CDR2 SQIVND (reference sequence). The CDR3 length is 13 residues. Trimming left V 5 bases short and J 2 bases short, with 9 bases between. The CDR3 is CASSPGQQETQYF. As DNA, the CDR3 is TGTGCCAGTAGTCCAGGACAGCAAGAGACCCAGTACTTC. Combining the CDR3 with reference TRBV19 and TRBJ2-5 gives the whole variable domain DGGITQSPKYLFRKEGQNVTLSCEQNLNHDAMYWYRQDPGQGLRLIYYSQIVNDFQKGDIAEGYSVSREKKESFPLTVTSAQKNPTAFYLCASSPGQQETQYFGPGTRLLVL.